Below are 24 T cell receptor beta chains sequenced from a single sample in a study of vaccination and CD4 T cells after COVID-19. The treatment: approximately nine-day PBMC culture with coronavirus spike peptide pools or control peptides (ViraFEST assay). Oncomine TCR Beta short-read sequencing was applied to DNA from cultured CD4+ T cells. TCRdb reanalysed the PCR reads using MiXCR and keeps one entry per CDR3 protein. In the table there are about 15,000 distinct CDR3 sequences, under 65% of which are singletons. Their recognized antigens are unknown. The sequenced material came from CD4+ T cells from blood, cultured in vitro. The receptors come from a human donor who had recovered from COVID-19.

This clonotype was recorded a few times. This chain joins TRBV20-1 and TRBJ2-3; TRBD2 aligns across 10 bases. Trimming cost V 6 bases and J 3 bases; bases outside gene matches: 18. The CDR3 runs 18 residues. Germline V gene sequence: CDR1 DFQATT, CDR2 SNEGSKA (reference sequence). In nucleotides, the CDR3 is TGCAGTGCCCTAGGGGGGTTCTCTAGCGGGAGTCGAACAGATACGCAGTATTTT. This gives the protein CSALGGFSSGSRTDTQYF.

A note on this clonotype: One end of the junction fails to match germline, which may point to a read error. The CDR3 coding sequence is TGTGCTAGCAGCTTGGATTTCAATCAGCCCCAGCATTTT. Its protein product is CASSLDFNQPQHF. The gene calls are TRBV7-7 and TRBJ1-5; D not certain. The CDR3 runs to 13 residues. The germline V gene has CDR1 SSHAT and CDR2 FNYEAQ (reference sequence).

The rearrangement joins TRBV5-4 to TRBJ2-5; 8 positions match TRBD2. The CDR3 loop spans 16 amino acids. The V segment lost 4 bases and the J segment 1 base; nucleotides outside the gene matches: 9. Germline V gives CDR1 SGHNT, CDR2 YYREEE (reference sequence). The CDR3, as DNA: TGTGCCAGCAGCCCCGGGGGAGCGGGGGCCCAAGAGACCCAGTACTTC. Protein: CASSPGGAGAQETQYF.

The rearrangement joins TRBV27 to TRBJ2-5; the match to TRBD2 covers 8 bases. Unmatched junction bases numbered 3, after V lost 5 bases and J lost 4 bases. This CDR3 spans 13 amino acids. Germline lookup yields CDR1 MNHEY and CDR2 SMNVEV (reference sequence). CDR3 DNA: TGTGCCAGCAGTCAGCGGGGGACAGAGACCCAGTACTTC. This translates into CASSQRGTETQYF.

This rearrangement joins TRBV7-9 to TRBJ1-1; no firm D call. The CDR3 loop spans 11 amino acids. The V gene lost 4 bases and the J gene lost 3 bases, with 3 bases spanning the gap. Germline V lookup: CDR1 SEHNR, CDR2 FQNEAQ (reference sequence). Here the CDR3 DNA reads TGTGCCAGCAGCTGGTACACTGAAGCTTTCTTT. It translates to CASSWYTEAFF.

This clonotype was counted a few times. The rearrangement links TRBV25-1 to TRBJ1-1; a weak D match, TRBD1 (5 bases). Per the germline V gene, CDR1 is MGHDK and CDR2 is SYGVNS. Trimming took off 4 bases at V and 4 bases at J, with 16 bases between the two ends. The CDR3 runs 15 residues. The CDR3 is CASSASTGYGTEAFF. DNA for the CDR3: TGTGCCAGCAGTGCCTCAACAGGTTACGGCACTGAAGCTTTCTTT.

The chain links TRBV4-2 to TRBJ2-2; TRBD1 matches at 7 bases. The CDR3 extends over 16 amino acids. Per germline, CDR1 LGHNA and CDR2 YNFKEQ. V trimming: 1 base; J trimming: 3 bases; junction bases outside the gene matches: 5. The CDR3 coding sequence is TGTGCCAGCAGCCAAGTCAATCAGGGGGACACCGGGGAGCTGTTTTTT. It translates to CASSQVNQGDTGELFF.

This chain uses TRBV11-2 with TRBJ2-4; D may be TRBD1 or TRBD2 (5 bases each). Germline CDR1 SGHAT, CDR2 FQNNGV. Trimming removed 4 bases at V and 4 bases at J, with 11 bases between. The CDR3 has 14 residues. CDR3 residues: CASSSPGRKNIQYF. CDR3 DNA: TGTGCCAGCAGCTCACCGGGACGGAAAAACATTCAGTACTTC. Based on the CDR3 plus reference TRBV11-2 and TRBJ2-4, the full variable domain is EAGVAQSPRYKIIEKRQSVAFWCNPISGHATLYWYQQILGQGPKLLIQFQNNGVVDDSQLPKDRFSAERLKGVDSTLKIQPAKLEDSAVYLCASSSPGRKNIQYFGAGTRLSVL.

The chain couples TRBV21-1 to TRBJ1-2; TRBD1, the D gene given by the table, was not confirmed from the DNA. TRBV21-1 is listed as a pseudogene. The CDR3 is made up of 18 amino acids. CDR3 amino acids: CASTPGQGAKGANYGYTF. The CDR3 DNA reads as TGTGCCAGCACGCCGGGACAGGGGGCAAAGGGGGCTAACTATGGCTACACCTTC.

The chain employs TRBV11-2 and TRBJ2-1; D call uncertain. The germline CDR1 and CDR2 sequences are SGHAT and FQNNGV. The ends were cut back, 5 bases at V and 6 bases at J, with 14 bases in the middle. This CDR3 is built from 14 residues. CDR3 sequence: CASSALRSLNEQFF. The CDR3 region has the DNA TGTGCCAGCAGCGCCCTCCGGAGCCTCAATGAGCAGTTCTTC.

This chain uses TRBV5-1 with TRBJ1-1; 8 bases agree with TRBD1. The length of the CDR3 is 14 residues. With 4 bases clipped from V and 5 bases from J, the junction kept 7 bases outside the gene matches. Germline CDR1 reads SGHRS; CDR2 reads YFSETQ. The CDR3 sequence: CASSQGALGTEAFF. CDR3 coding DNA: TGCGCCAGCAGCCAGGGGGCACTGGGGACTGAAGCTTTCTTT.

V is TRBV30 and J is TRBJ2-1; no reliable D call. The CDR3 is 11 residues long. CDR1 GTSNPN and CDR2 SVGIG come from the germline V gene (reference sequence). V was pared by 5 bases and J by 4 bases, with 6 bases between. In DNA form, the CDR3 reads TGTGCCTGGGCTCTATACAATGAGCAGTTCTTC. Translating gives CAWALYNEQFF.

This clonotype was detected a few times. CDR3 DNA sequence: TGCAGTGCATTTGGGACAGGACAAGAGACCCAGTACTTC. Translated, it gives CSAFGTGQETQYF. The chain recombines TRBV20-1 with TRBJ2-5; TRBD1 aligns across 8 bases. This CDR3 has 13 amino acids. With V trimmed by 6 bases and J by 2 bases, 5 bases remained unmatched. CDR1 and CDR2 (germline): DFQATT, SNEGSKA (reference sequence).

This clonotype was found a few times. The chain recombines TRBV29-1 with TRBJ2-1, with D unresolved. Germline values: CDR1 SQVTM, CDR2 ANQGSEA. This CDR3 spans 12 amino acids. V gave up 3 bases and J gave up 4 bases, with 7 bases separating them. This CDR3 is CSVDGSYNEQFF. The DNA of the CDR3 is TGCAGCGTTGACGGGTCTTACAATGAGCAGTTCTTC.

The V gene is TRBV5-5, the J gene TRBJ1-2; possible D gene TRBD1, 5 bases. Germline V gives CDR1 SGHKS, CDR2 YYEKEE (reference sequence). The CDR3 is 13 residues long. V gave up 5 bases and J gave up 4 bases, with 12 bases separating them. The CDR3, as DNA: TGTGCCAGCAGTTCAGGGTACGTCTATGGCTACACCTTC. Encoded protein: CASSSGYVYGYTF.

The chain uses TRBV5-4 and TRBJ2-1; 9 nucleotides line up with TRBD2. The trim removed 6 bases at V and 3 bases at J, leaving 7 bases unmatched. This CDR3 comprises 15 residues. Looked up from germline, CDR1 is SGHNT and CDR2 is YYREEE (reference sequence). CDR3 in amino acids: CASTNPTSGYNEQFF. In DNA, the CDR3 is TGTGCCAGCACCAACCCGACTAGCGGCTACAATGAGCAGTTCTTC.

V is TRBV5-1 and J is TRBJ2-5; D is ambiguous. Germline values: CDR1 SGHRS, CDR2 YFSETQ. V was trimmed by 0 bases and J by 4 bases, leaving 10 bases between them. This CDR3 is built from 14 residues. The CDR3 DNA reads TGCGCCAGCAGCTTGGGGGATAGGGCAGAGACCCAGTACTTC. It translates to CASSLGDRAETQYF.

Only a few counts were recorded for this clonotype. V is TRBV15 and J is TRBJ1-3, with unresolved D. Germline assignment: CDR1 LNHNV and CDR2 YYDKDF (reference sequence). Trimming pared 6 bases from V and 4 bases from J, leaving 10 bases between. CDR3 size: 13 residues. The CDR3 DNA reads as TGTGCCACCAGTCGAGTGTCCGGAAACACCATATATTTT. Its protein product is CATSRVSGNTIYF.

This chain joins TRBV12-3 or TRBV12-4 and TRBJ1-1; 11 bases fit TRBD1. The ends lost 6 bases at V and 0 bases at J; junction bases unmatched: 6. This CDR3 has 16 amino acids. CDR3 nucleotides: TGTGCCAGCAGCCAGGGACAGGGGGGGGTGAACACTGAAGCTTTCTTT. Protein product: CASSQGQGGVNTEAFF.

The V gene is TRBV7-8, the J gene TRBJ1-3; D not certain. Trimming shortened V by 5 bases and J by 4 bases, and 18 bases separated the two germline ends. The CDR3 consists of 16 residues. The V gene's germline CDR1 is SGHVS and CDR2 FQNEAQ. The CDR3 bases are TGTGCCAGCAGCCCGAAGGGCCCGCTCTCCGGAAACACCATATATTTT. This gives the protein CASSPKGPLSGNTIYF. The whole variable domain, filled in from reference TRBV7-8 and TRBJ1-3, reads GAGVSQSPRYKVAKRGQDVALRCDPISGHVSLFWYQQALGQGPEFLTYFQNEAQLDKSGLPSDRFFAERPEGSVSTLKIQRTQQEDSAVYLCASSPKGPLSGNTIYFGEGSWLTVV.

In its sample, this clonotype was seen a few times. V and J are TRBV27 and TRBJ2-3; 7 nucleotides agree with TRBD1. There are 15 residues in the CDR3. Germline V gene data show CDR1 as MNHEY and CDR2 as SMNVEV (reference sequence). V shed 7 bases, J shed 0 bases, and the junction held 7 bases outside the gene matches. CDR3 protein: CASTRTGSSTDTQYF. The CDR3 DNA follows: TGTGCCAGCACGCGGACAGGTTCGAGCACAGATACGCAGTATTTT.

The CDR3 is CASSRAGRTGELFF. The CDR3 DNA follows: TGTGCCAGCAGCCGAGCGGGACGAACCGGGGAGCTGTTTTTT. The J gene is TRBJ2-2, the V gene TRBV7-8; 7 nucleotides align to TRBD2. The CDR3 sequence is 14 residues long. The ends lost 5 bases at V and 5 bases at J; junction bases unmatched: 5. Per germline, CDR1 SGHVS and CDR2 FQNEAQ.

This chain connects TRBV19 to TRBJ1-5; a possible D gene is TRBD1 (6 bases). V was pared by 5 bases and J by 5 bases, with 16 bases between. The CDR3 runs to 15 residues. Germline V lookup: CDR1 LNHDA, CDR2 SQIVND (reference sequence). As DNA, the CDR3 is TGTGCCAGTAGTTACCGACAGGCGCCTTATCAGCCCCAGCATTTT. Encoded protein: CASSYRQAPYQPQHF. The full variable domain, its missing parts supplied by reference TRBV19 and TRBJ1-5, is DGGITQSPKYLFRKEGQNVTLSCEQNLNHDAMYWYRQDPGQGLRLIYYSQIVNDFQKGDIAEGYSVSREKKESFPLTVTSAQKNPTAFYLCASSYRQAPYQPQHFGDGTRLSIL.

This clonotype was counted only a few times. The chain links TRBV15 to TRBJ1-3, with TRBD1 as a possible D gene (6 bases). Trimming pared 0 bases from V and 7 bases from J, leaving 13 bases between. The CDR3 is 15 amino acids. The germline CDR1 and CDR2 sequences are LNHNV and YYDKDF (reference sequence). Written as DNA, the CDR3 is TGTGCCACCAGCAGAGATACAGGGATGGGTAACACCATATATTTT. Its translation is CATSRDTGMGNTIYF.